Below are 27 T cell receptor beta chains sequenced from a single sample in a study of Graves' ophthalmopathy and Graves' hyperthyroidism. RNA transcripts yielded amplified TCR beta CDR3 regions. Amplification began with first-round RT-PCR using HTBI primers, then second-round multiplex PCR was performed. TCRdb re-called the multiplex PCR reads through MiXCR, storing one row per CDR3 protein. Among about 640,000 distinct CDR3 sequences, over 40% were seen once, and the ten largest hold more than 2.5%. The material sequenced was peripheral blood. These receptors all come from an adult man with Graves' ophthalmopathy.

The sample holds a few counts of this clonotype. One junction end disagrees with the germline gene, perhaps due to a read error. The J gene is TRBJ1-1, the V gene TRBV11-2; a possible D gene is TRBD1 (5 bases). The CDR3 has 9 amino acids. Germline CDR1 SGHAT, CDR2 FQNNGV. In nucleotides, the CDR3 is TGTGCCAGCAGCTTAGGCAGGGTCTTC. It specifies CASSLGRVF.

In its sample, this clonotype was seen many times. This chain links TRBV15 with TRBJ1-1, with D hard to call. The CDR3 has 14 residues. Germline CDR1 LNHNV, CDR2 YYDKDF (reference sequence). Trimming cost V 5 bases and J 1 base, with 11 bases left between them. The CDR3 sequence is CATSPRSGNTEAFF. Written as DNA, the CDR3 is TGTGCCACCAGCCCACGGAGCGGGAACACTGAAGCTTTCTTT.

This clonotype has more than one count but fewer than ten. A read error may account for a junction end that differs from germline. The rearrangement links TRBV10-3 to TRBJ2-7; D is undetermined. The CDR3 length is 13 residues. Germline V lookup: CDR1 ENHRY, CDR2 SYGVKD. The CDR3 spells CASSQRSSYEQYF. As DNA, the CDR3 is TGTGCCAGCAGTCAGAGGAGCTCCTACGAGCAGTACTTC.

The chain joins TRBV7-9 to TRBJ2-5; 12 nucleotides align to TRBD2. After removal of 1 base from V and 11 bases from J, the junction contained 5 bases not matched to a gene. The CDR3 contains 14 residues. The germline V gene has CDR1 SEHNR and CDR2 FQNEAQ (reference sequence). CDR3 region: CASSLGTSGRRQYF. The CDR3 DNA reads as TGTGCCAGCAGCTTAGGCACTAGCGGGAGGAGGCAGTACTTC. Together with reference TRBV7-9 and TRBJ2-5, the CDR3 gives the full variable domain: DTGVSQNPRHKITKRGQNVTFRCDPISEHNRLYWYRQTLGQGPEFLTYFQNEAQLEKSRLLSDRFSAERPKGSFSTLEIQRTEQGDSAMYLCASSLGTSGRRQYFGPGTRLLVL.

The table lists this clonotype with many counts. This sequence joins TRBV6-6 and TRBJ1-1, with unresolved D. Trimming took 8 bases from V and 2 from J, leaving 12 bases between them. Germline CDR1 is MNHNY and CDR2 is SVGAGI (reference sequence). The length of the CDR3 is 13 residues. The CDR3 reads CASGNLGNTEAFF. Written as DNA, the CDR3 is TGTGCCAGCGGGAACCTAGGTAACACTGAAGCTTTCTTT.

This chain connects TRBV10-3 to TRBJ1-6; D is ambiguous. Germline V gene data show CDR1 as ENHRY and CDR2 as SYGVKD. CDR3 size: 13 residues. Trimming took 10 bases from V and 6 from J, leaving 13 bases between them. CDR3 protein: CATGPESNSPLHF. The CDR3 region has the DNA TGTGCCACCGGCCCGGAGAGTAATTCACCCCTCCACTTT.

The chain employs TRBV29-1 and TRBJ1-2, with 7 bases fitting TRBD1. Unmatched junction bases numbered 5, after V lost 1 base and J lost 3 bases. CDR3 length equals 14 residues. CDR1 SQVTM and CDR2 ANQGSEA come from the germline V gene. The CDR3: CSVEATGTDYGYTF. CDR3 nucleotide sequence: TGCAGCGTTGAAGCTACCGGGACAGACTATGGCTACACCTTC.

The chain uses TRBV14 and TRBJ2-7, with D possibly being TRBD1 (6 bases). The CDR3 spans 17 residues. Germline V lookup: CDR1 SGHDN, CDR2 FVKESK. The germline V and J ends were trimmed by 1 base and 5 bases, with 21 bases remaining between them. CDR3 amino acids: CASSQVFTPARGNEQYF. CDR3 DNA: TGTGCCAGCAGCCAAGTGTTCACCCCCGCCAGGGGTAACGAGCAGTACTTC.

This chain uses TRBV15 with TRBJ1-5; TRBD1 might be the D (5 bases). Germline CDR1 and CDR2: LNHNV and YYDKDF (reference sequence). The CDR3 sequence is 17 residues long. Trimming stripped 5 bases from V and 2 bases from J, with 19 bases between. CDR3 sequence reads: CATSGSSGTSGNQPQHF. The CDR3 bases are TGTGCCACCAGCGGATCATCCGGGACTAGCGGCAATCAGCCCCAGCATTTT.

The chain uses TRBV7-6 and TRBJ2-5; tentative D call: TRBD1 (5 bases). CDR1 and CDR2 (germline): SGHVS, FNYEAQ. This CDR3 is 14 amino acids long. Trimming stripped 1 base from V and 7 bases from J, with 13 bases between. For the CDR3, the DNA is TGTGCCAGCAGCTTAGAGGGTGGGGCCTGGACCCAGTACTTC. It codes for CASSLEGGAWTQYF.

This clonotype was counted ten times or more. V is TRBV20-1 and J is TRBJ2-7; unclear D gene. The CDR3 is 13 amino acids. Germline CDR1 and CDR2: DFQATT and SNEGSKA (reference sequence). V was pared by 6 bases and J by 4 bases, with 16 bases between. The CDR3 coding sequence is TGCAGTGCCGAGCGAACGGATTTTTACGAGCAGTACTTC. This sequence encodes CSAERTDFYEQYF.

V gene TRBV7-9 combines with J gene TRBJ1-5, with D perhaps matching TRBD1 (6 bases). The CDR3 extends over 13 amino acids. V gave up 11 bases and J gave up 2 bases, with 13 bases separating them. The germline V gene has CDR1 SEHNR and CDR2 FQNEAQ (reference sequence). The chain's CDR3 is CALTGGGNQPQHF. In DNA form, the CDR3 reads TGTGCCCTCACCGGGGGCGGCAATCAGCCCCAGCATTTT. The entire variable domain, with the rest obtained from reference TRBV7-9 and TRBJ1-5, is as follows: DTGVSQNPRHKITKRGQNVTFRCDPISEHNRLYWYRQTLGQGPEFLTYFQNEAQLEKSRLLSDRFSAERPKGSFSTLEIQRTEQGDSAMYLCALTGGGNQPQHFGDGTRLSIL.

At least ten counts were recorded for this clonotype. The chain carries TRBV29-1 and TRBJ2-5; TRBD2 is a possible D gene (5 bases). V was shortened by 0 bases and J by 8 bases, with 19 bases between the two germline ends. Per germline, CDR1 SQVTM and CDR2 ANQGSEA. The CDR3 has 15 residues. Here the CDR3 DNA reads TGCAGCGTTGAAGATCTTCCGGGGTCCACGGAAACCCAGTACTTC. Its protein product is CSVEDLPGSTETQYF.

This sequence joins TRBV20-1 and TRBJ2-5, with 10 bases matching TRBD1. CDR3 length equals 15 residues. From germline, CDR1 is DFQATT and CDR2 SNEGSKA (reference sequence). Losses at the gene ends were 5 bases for V and 5 bases for J; bases not matched to a gene: 11. The CDR3 DNA sequence: TGCAGTGCTGGGACAGGGGACTCCTCCTACGAGACCCAGTACTTC. It specifies CSAGTGDSSYETQYF.

The chain couples TRBV5-6 to TRBJ1-3; 9 bases line up with TRBD1. The CDR3 contains 19 residues. V lost 0 bases to trimming and J lost 8 bases; unmatched junction nucleotides: 18. Looked up from germline, CDR1 is SGHDT and CDR2 is YYEEEE. The CDR3 spells CASSLERDREHRGGDTIYF. For the CDR3, the DNA is TGTGCCAGCAGCTTGGAACGGGACAGGGAACACCGCGGAGGAGACACCATATATTTT.

In its sample, this clonotype was seen many times. J is TRBJ2-1 and V is TRBV15; possibly TRBD1 for D (6 bases). V lost 1 base and J 6 bases, leaving 13 bases between the germline ends. This CDR3 has 15 residues. Per germline, CDR1 LNHNV and CDR2 YYDKDF (reference sequence). The CDR3 DNA reads as TGTGCCACCAGCAGAGGAATGGGGGCTGGCAATGAGCAGTTCTTC. It specifies CATSRGMGAGNEQFF.

The CDR3 region has the DNA TGTGCCATCAGTGCGTCGGGTATGAACACTGAAGCTTTCTTT. Encoded protein: CAISASGMNTEAFF. The V and J genes are TRBV10-3 and TRBJ1-1; D remains ambiguous. Germline CDR1 ENHRY, CDR2 SYGVKD. V was pared by 4 bases and J by 0 bases, with 9 bases between. This CDR3 has 14 residues.

The chain recombines TRBV20-1 with TRBJ1-2, with D maybe TRBD1 (6 bases). Deletions cut 7 bases from V and 3 bases from J, with 12 bases between. The CDR3 contains 12 residues. CDR1 is DFQATT and CDR2 is SNEGSKA in the germline V gene (reference sequence). CDR3 amino acids: CSDREKDYGYTF. In DNA form, the CDR3 reads TGCAGTGACAGGGAAAAGGACTATGGCTACACCTTC.

The table lists this clonotype with many counts. J is TRBJ2-7 and V is TRBV7-2; possibly TRBD2 for D (6 bases). Germline V lookup: CDR1 SGHTA, CDR2 FQGNSA. V was cut by 0 bases and J by 4 bases, with 13 bases left in between. The CDR3 length is 15 residues. CDR3 sequence (DNA): TGTGCCAGCAGCTTAGCGCCCGGGACTGGATACGAGCAGTACTTC. Translated: CASSLAPGTGYEQYF. The complete variable domain, with remaining parts taken from reference TRBV7-2 and TRBJ2-7, reads GAGVSQSPSNKVTEKGKDVELRCDPISGHTALYWYRQSLGQGLEFLIYFQGNSAPDKSGLPSDRFSAERTGGSVSTLTIQRTQQEDSAVYLCASSLAPGTGYEQYFGPGTRLTVT.

The table lists this clonotype with a few counts. This sequence joins TRBV29-1 and TRBJ2-7; D remains ambiguous. V lost 4 bases, J lost 7 bases, and 11 bases lay in between. The CDR3 has 11 amino acids. CDR1 SQVTM and CDR2 ANQGSEA come from the germline V gene. The CDR3 DNA sequence: TGCAGCGTTGTAGGGATCAATGAGCAGTACTTC. This translates into CSVVGINEQYF.

The chain recombines TRBV19 with TRBJ2-2, with 15 bases aligning to TRBD2. Germline values: CDR1 LNHDA, CDR2 SQIVND (reference sequence). This CDR3 is 18 amino acids long. V dropped 4 bases and J dropped 7; count of bases not matched to a gene: 10. CDR3 nucleotides: TGTGCCAGTAGTACACGGACTAGCGGGGGGGTTTTGAACGGGGAGCTGTTTTTT. It codes for CASSTRTSGGVLNGELFF.

This clonotype was counted ten times or more. The V and J genes are TRBV10-3 and TRBJ2-7; D ambiguous. The CDR3 is made up of 14 amino acids. V lost 10 bases and J 9 bases, leaving 25 bases between the germline ends. Germline CDR1 and CDR2: ENHRY and SYGVKD. In DNA, the CDR3 is TGTGCCACCGGGCCGGGTACGGACGACACTCGGCAGTACTTC. Amino acid sequence: CATGPGTDDTRQYF.

This clonotype was found many times. The V and J genes are TRBV19 and TRBJ2-7; D possibly corresponds to TRBD1 (6 bases). Trimming removed 8 bases from V and 1 base from J, with 12 bases in between. Germline lookup yields CDR1 LNHDA and CDR2 SQIVND (reference sequence). This CDR3 spans 13 amino acids. The CDR3 DNA sequence: TGTGCCAGTCAAGGGGGTGATTCCTACGAGCAGTACTTC. This translates into CASQGGDSYEQYF.

This sequence joins TRBV2 and TRBJ1-2, with 8 bases lining up with TRBD1. CDR1 and CDR2 from the germline V gene are SNHLY and FYNNEI. V was pared by 6 bases and J by 13 bases, with 10 bases of the junction left unmatched. The CDR3 covers 12 residues. The CDR3 DNA reads TGTGCCAGCAGGACGGACAGGGCTGGTTCCACCTTC. It specifies CASRTDRAGSTF.

This clonotype appeared many times. The chain links TRBV2 to TRBJ1-2, with D tentatively TRBD1 (6 bases). CDR1 SNHLY and CDR2 FYNNEI come from the germline V gene. CDR3 length: 13 amino acids. The V and J ends lost 6 bases and 8 bases respectively, with 16 bases between them. The CDR3 DNA sequence: TGTGCCAGCAGACAGGGTCCCGTCTGGGGCTACACCTTC. Translation gives CASRQGPVWGYTF.

With regard to this clonotype: A much larger clone sits a single nucleotide away, making a read error possible. V is TRBV20-1 and J is TRBJ2-5, with 8 bases fitting TRBD2. J lost 5 bases, V lost 5 bases, and 10 bases had no gene match. Germline lookup yields CDR1 DFQATT and CDR2 SNEGSKA (reference sequence). The CDR3 totals 14 residues. CDR3 sequence (DNA): TGCAGTGCTGGAGCCCTGACTAGCGAGGAGACCCAGTACTTC. Its protein is CSAGALTSEETQYF.

This clonotype was found a few times. The chain combines TRBV20-1 with TRBJ2-7; D call uncertain. V was clipped by 2 bases and J by 3 bases, with 11 bases between them. The CDR3 covers 13 residues. The germline CDR1 and CDR2 sequences are DFQATT and SNEGSKA (reference sequence). The CDR3 bases are TGCAGTGCTAGATTAGCTACGATCTACGAGCAGTACTTC. Protein: CSARLATIYEQYF.